Listed here are 2 T cell receptor beta chains from one sample, sequenced in a study of blood T cell repertoires in COVID-19. The repertoire was sequenced with immunoSEQ multiplex PCR; TCRdb's copy has only in-frame clones and lacks some. The sample lists over 140,000 clones, roughly 79% occurring once. The sample was PBMCs or T cells enriched from blood (not recorded which). The receptors stem from a woman aged 50 to 60 who had recovered from COVID-19.

The V call is TRBV2, the J call TRBJ2-5, with 8 bases fitting TRBD2. Germline V lookup: CDR1 SNHLY, CDR2 FYNNEI. The CDR3 runs to 13 residues. Losses at the gene ends were 5 bases for V and 7 bases for J; bases not matched to a gene: 6. CDR3 DNA sequence: TGTGCCAGCAGTCCCGGGGGGGTAGGGACCCAGTACTTC. Amino acid sequence: CASSPGGVGTQYF.

V usage is TRBV5-1 and J usage is TRBJ2-7; D is undetermined. The CDR3 is 14 amino acids. Trimming pared 1 base from V and 2 bases from J, leaving 10 bases between. The V gene's germline CDR1 is SGHRS and CDR2 YFSETQ. CDR3 sequence reads: CASSLSGPPYEQYF. For the CDR3, the DNA is TGCGCCAGCAGCTTGTCAGGCCCACCCTACGAGCAGTACTTC.